The TCR beta chain described here comes from a study of blood T cell repertoires in COVID-19. Study in general: Donors in the United States, Italy and Spain gave samples during acute or convalescent COVID-19. PBMCs, B-cell-depleted T cells, or T cells provided the cDNA or gDNA that made up the material.

As originally analysed: Amplification of reference gene primers provided the estimated nucleated cell counts. Clones were read by immunoSEQ multiplex PCR, and TCRdb kept only the in-frame ones, dropping some. That table is the source of V, J and clone size, and D and trimming were worked out from the DNA. The sample comprises roughly 120,000 clones, roughly 84% of which are singletons, and about 8.1% rests with the top ten. The CDR3 has 14 amino acids. Germline V lookup: CDR1 MNHEY, CDR2 SVGAGI. V lost 5 bases and J lost 6, with 14 bases in between. Sequenced input: peripheral blood. The chain recombines TRBV6-5 with TRBJ1-5; D call uncertain. The clonotype comes from a woman aged 40 to 50 with acute or convalescent COVID-19. The CDR3 region has the DNA TGTGCCAGCAGTCCGGCAGGCCTTTCTCAGCCCCAGCATTTT. This encodes CASSPAGLSQPQHF.